This TCR beta chain was found in a study of T cell responses to AZD1222 COVID-19 vaccine. Broader study findings: Across the whole spike, CD4 TCRs peaked at regions 160-218 and 743-854.

The germline gives CDR1 SNHLY, CDR2 FYNNEI. Trimming stripped 4 bases from V and 7 bases from J, with 11 bases between. This CDR3 region has 12 residues. Profiled with immunoSEQ multiplex PCR; TCRdb holds only in-frame clones, not every one. Of approximately 80,000 clones listed, roughly 90% were seen once; the top ten hold over 20%. For this clone: No antigen is known for it.

This receptor was taken from an adult in good health. The specimen comprised peripheral blood, sampled on day 0 of AZD1222 vaccination. The chain carries TRBV2 and TRBJ2-7; D may match TRBD1 or TRBD2 (5 bases each). CDR3 residues: CASSGSGREQYF. The DNA of the CDR3 is TGTGCCAGCAGTGGGTCGGGGCGGGAGCAGTACTTC.